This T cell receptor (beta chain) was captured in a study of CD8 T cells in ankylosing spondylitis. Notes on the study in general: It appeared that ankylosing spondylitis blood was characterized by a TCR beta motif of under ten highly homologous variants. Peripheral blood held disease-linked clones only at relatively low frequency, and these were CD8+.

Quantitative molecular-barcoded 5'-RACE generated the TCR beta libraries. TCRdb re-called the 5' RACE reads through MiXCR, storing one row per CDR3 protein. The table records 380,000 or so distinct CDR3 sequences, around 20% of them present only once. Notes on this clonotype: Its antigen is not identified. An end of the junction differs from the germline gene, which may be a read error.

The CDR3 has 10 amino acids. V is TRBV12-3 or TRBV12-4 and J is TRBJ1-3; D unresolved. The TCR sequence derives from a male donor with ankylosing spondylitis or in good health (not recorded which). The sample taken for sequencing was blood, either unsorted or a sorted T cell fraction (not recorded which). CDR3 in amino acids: CGSSGNTIYF. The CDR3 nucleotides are TGCGGGAGCTCTGGAAACACCATATATTTT.